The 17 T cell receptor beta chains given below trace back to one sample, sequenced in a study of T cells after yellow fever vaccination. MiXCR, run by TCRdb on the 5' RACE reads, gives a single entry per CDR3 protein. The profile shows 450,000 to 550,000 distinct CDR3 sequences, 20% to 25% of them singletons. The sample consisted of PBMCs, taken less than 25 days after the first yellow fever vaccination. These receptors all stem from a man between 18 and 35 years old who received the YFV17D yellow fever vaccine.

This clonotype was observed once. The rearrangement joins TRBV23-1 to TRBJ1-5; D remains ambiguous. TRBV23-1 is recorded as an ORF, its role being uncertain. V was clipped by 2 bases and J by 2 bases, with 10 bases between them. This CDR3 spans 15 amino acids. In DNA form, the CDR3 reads TGCGCCAGCAGTCAACCCTCCGACCGCAATCAGCCCCAGCATTTT. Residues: CASSQPSDRNQPQHF.

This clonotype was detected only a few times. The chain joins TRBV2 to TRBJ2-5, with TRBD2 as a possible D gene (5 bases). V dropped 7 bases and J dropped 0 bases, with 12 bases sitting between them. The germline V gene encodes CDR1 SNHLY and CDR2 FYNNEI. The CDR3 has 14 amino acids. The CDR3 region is CASKAADYQETQYF. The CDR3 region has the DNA TGTGCCAGCAAGGCAGCGGATTACCAAGAGACCCAGTACTTC.

CDR3 region: CASSPLLDQPQHF. Here the CDR3 DNA reads TGTGCCAGCAGCCCCCTTCTTGATCAGCCCCAGCATTTT. The genes are TRBV7-2 and TRBJ1-5; no definite D call. Trimming removed 5 bases at V and 5 bases at J, with 10 bases between. The CDR3 contains 13 residues. In germline, CDR1 is SGHTA, CDR2 FQGNSA.

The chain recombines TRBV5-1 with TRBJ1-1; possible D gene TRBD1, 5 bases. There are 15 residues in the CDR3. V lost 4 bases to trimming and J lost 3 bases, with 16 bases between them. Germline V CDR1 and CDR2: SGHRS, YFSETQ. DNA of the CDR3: TGCGCCAGCAGCCCTCGTCCGGGGGGGGACACTGAAGCTTTCTTT. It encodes CASSPRPGGDTEAFF.

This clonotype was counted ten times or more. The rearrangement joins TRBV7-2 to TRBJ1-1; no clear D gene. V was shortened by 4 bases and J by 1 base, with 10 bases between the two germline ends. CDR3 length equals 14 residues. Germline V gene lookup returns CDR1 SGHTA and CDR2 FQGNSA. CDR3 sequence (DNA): TGTGCCAGCAGCTCCAACACACGGAACACTGAAGCTTTCTTT. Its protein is CASSSNTRNTEAFF.

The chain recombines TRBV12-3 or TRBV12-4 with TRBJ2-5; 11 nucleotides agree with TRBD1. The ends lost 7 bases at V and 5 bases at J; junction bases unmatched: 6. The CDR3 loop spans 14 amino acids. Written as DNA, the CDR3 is TGTGCCAGCACCTGGACAGGGGGCGCCGAGACCCAGTACTTC. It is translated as CASTWTGGAETQYF.

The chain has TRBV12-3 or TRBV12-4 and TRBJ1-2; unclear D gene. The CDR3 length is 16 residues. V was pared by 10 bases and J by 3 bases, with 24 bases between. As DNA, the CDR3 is TGTGCCAACAGCACAACCGGGCCTCAGACCTACTATGGCTACACCTTC. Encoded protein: CANSTTGPQTYYGYTF.

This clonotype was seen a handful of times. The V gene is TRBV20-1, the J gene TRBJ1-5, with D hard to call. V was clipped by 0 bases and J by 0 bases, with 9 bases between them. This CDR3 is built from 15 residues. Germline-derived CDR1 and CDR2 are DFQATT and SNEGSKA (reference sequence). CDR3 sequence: CSARDPRNSNQPQHF. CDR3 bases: TGCAGTGCTAGAGATCCAAGAAATAGCAATCAGCCCCAGCATTTT.

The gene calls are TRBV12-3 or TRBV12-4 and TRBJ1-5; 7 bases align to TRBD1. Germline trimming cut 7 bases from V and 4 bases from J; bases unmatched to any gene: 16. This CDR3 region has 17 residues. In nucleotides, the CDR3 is TGTGCCAGCACCCTAGAGACAGGGCTCTACCCTAATCAGCCCCAGCATTTT. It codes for CASTLETGLYPNQPQHF.

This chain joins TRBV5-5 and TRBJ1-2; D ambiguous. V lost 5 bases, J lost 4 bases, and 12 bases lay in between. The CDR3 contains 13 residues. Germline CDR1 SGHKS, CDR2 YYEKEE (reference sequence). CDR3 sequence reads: CASSPSSTYGYTF. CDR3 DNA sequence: TGTGCCAGCAGTCCTAGTTCGACCTATGGCTACACCTTC. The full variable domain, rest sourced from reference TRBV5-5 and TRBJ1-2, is DAGVTQSPTHLIKTRGQQVTLRCSPISGHKSVSWYQQVLGQGPQFIFQYYEKEERGRGNFPDRFSARQFPNYSSELNVNALLLGDSALYLCASSPSSTYGYTFGSGTRLTVV.

The DNA of the CDR3 is TGCGCCAGCAGCCAAGATCGGGGTTGGAGCTACGAGCAGTACTTC. This encodes CASSQDRGWSYEQYF. The chain combines TRBV4-3 with TRBJ2-7; possibly TRBD2 for D (5 bases). This CDR3 region has 15 residues. Trimming removed 0 bases from V and 3 bases from J, with 12 bases in between. Germline values: CDR1 LGHNA, CDR2 YSLEER.

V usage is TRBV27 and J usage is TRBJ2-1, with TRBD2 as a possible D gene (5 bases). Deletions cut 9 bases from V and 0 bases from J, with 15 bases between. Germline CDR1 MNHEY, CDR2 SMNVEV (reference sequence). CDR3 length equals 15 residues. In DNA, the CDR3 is TGTGCCAGTGGGGTCCTGGGGAGCTCCTACAATGAGCAGTTCTTC. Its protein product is CASGVLGSSYNEQFF.

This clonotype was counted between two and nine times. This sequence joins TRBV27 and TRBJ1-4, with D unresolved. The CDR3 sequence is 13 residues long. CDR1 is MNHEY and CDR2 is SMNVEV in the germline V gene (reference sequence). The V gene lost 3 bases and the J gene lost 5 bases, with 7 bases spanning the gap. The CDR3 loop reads CASSLRRNEKLFF. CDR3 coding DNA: TGTGCCAGCAGTTTGAGGCGGAATGAAAAACTGTTTTTT.

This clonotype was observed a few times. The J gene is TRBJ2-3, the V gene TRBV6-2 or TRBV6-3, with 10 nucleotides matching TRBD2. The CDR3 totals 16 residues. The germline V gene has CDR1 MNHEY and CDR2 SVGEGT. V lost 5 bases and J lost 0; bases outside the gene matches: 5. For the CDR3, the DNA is TGTGCCAGCAGTATCGGACTAGCGGCTAGCACAGATACGCAGTATTTT. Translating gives CASSIGLAASTDTQYF.

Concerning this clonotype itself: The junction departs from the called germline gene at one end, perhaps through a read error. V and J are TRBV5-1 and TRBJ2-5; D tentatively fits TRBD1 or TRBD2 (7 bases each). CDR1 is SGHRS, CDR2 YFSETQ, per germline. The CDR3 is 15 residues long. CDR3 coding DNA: TGCGCCAGCAGCAGCGGGGACAGACAAAAAGAGACCCAGTCCTTC. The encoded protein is CASSSGDRQKETQSF.

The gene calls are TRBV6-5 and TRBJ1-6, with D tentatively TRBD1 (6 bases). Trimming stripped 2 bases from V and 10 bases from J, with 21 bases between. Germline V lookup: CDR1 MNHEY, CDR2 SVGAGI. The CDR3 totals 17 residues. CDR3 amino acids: CASSYAVGTGPSSPLHF. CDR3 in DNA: TGTGCCAGCAGTTACGCCGTTGGAACAGGGCCATCGTCACCCCTCCACTTT.

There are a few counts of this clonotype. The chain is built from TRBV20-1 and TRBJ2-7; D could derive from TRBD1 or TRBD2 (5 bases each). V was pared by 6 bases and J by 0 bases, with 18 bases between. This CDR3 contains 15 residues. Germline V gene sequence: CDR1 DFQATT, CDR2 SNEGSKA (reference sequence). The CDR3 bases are TGCAGTGCCGGGACGGAGGTTAGGAGCTCCTACGAGCAGTACGTC. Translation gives CSAGTEVRSSYEQYV.